This T cell receptor beta chain was captured in a study of T cell changes during pregnancy in multiple sclerosis. V was clipped by 0 bases and J by 5 bases; unmatched bases: 6. CDR3 size: 15 residues. Germline CDR1 is SNHLY and CDR2 is FYNNEI. Profiled with immunoSEQ multiplex PCR; TCRdb holds only in-frame clones, not every one. The sample lists about 49,000 clones, roughly 94% occurring once. This receptor was identified in a female donor with multiple sclerosis, enrolled in a pregnancy study. The starting material was CD8+ T cells from peripheral blood mononuclear cells, obtained before pregnancy. V is TRBV2 and J is TRBJ2-7; 8 nucleotides align to TRBD1. The CDR3 protein is CASSEARGRNDEQYF. CDR3 bases: TGTGCCAGCAGTGAAGCCAGGGGGCGAAACGACGAGCAGTACTTC.